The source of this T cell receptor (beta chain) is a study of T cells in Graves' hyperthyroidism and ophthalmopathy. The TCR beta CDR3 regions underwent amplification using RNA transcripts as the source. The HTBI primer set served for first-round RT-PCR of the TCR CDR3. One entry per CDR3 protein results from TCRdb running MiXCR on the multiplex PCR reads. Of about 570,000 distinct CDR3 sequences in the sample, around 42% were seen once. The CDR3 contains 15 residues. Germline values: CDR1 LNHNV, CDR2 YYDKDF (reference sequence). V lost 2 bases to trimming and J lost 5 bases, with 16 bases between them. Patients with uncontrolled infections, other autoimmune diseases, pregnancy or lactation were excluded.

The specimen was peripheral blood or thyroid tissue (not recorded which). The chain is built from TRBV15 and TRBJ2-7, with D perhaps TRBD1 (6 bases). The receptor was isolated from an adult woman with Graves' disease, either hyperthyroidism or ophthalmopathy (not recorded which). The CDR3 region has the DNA TGTGCCACCAGCAGACGGGACACCCGCAGACACGAGCAGTACTTC. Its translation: CATSRRDTRRHEQYF.